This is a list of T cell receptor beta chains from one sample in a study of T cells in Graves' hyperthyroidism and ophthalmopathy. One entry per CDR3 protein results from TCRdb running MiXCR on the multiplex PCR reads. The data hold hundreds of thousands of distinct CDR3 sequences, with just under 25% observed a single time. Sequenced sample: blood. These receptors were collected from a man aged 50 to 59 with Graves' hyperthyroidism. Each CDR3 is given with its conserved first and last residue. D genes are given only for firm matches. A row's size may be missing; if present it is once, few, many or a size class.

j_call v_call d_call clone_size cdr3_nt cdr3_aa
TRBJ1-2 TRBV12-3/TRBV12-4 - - TGTGCCAGCAGTCTCCGGGGCTACTCTAACTATGGCTACACCTTC CASSLRGYSNYGYTF
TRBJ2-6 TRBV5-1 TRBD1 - TGCGCCAGCAGCTCCGGGGGCCGGGACAGGGGGTCAAGCTCTGGGGCCAACGTCCTGACTTTC CASSSGGRDRGSSSGANVLTF
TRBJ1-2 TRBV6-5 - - TGTGCCAGCAGTTACGGGACAAATTATGGCTACACCTTC CASSYGTNYGYTF
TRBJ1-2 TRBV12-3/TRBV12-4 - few TGTGCCAGCAGTTTTGGGCAGGGACTCCGCTATGGCTACACCTTC CASSFGQGLRYGYTF
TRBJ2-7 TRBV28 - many TGTGCCAGCAGTTTTAAGGACACGTCCTACGAGCAGTACTTC CASSFKDTSYEQYF
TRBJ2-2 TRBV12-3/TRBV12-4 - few TGTGCCAGCAGCCCGGCCAGGGGTCTCACCGGGGAGCTGTTTTTT CASSPARGLTGELFF
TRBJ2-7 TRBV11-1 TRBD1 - TGTGCCAGCAGCTTGGATGGACAGGGGGTGGACGAGCAGTACTTC CASSLDGQGVDEQYF
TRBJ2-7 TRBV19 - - TGTGCCAGTAGTATGGGCTTTGCCTACGAGCAGTACTTC CASSMGFAYEQYF
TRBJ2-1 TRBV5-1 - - TGCGCCAGCAGCTACATTTACAATGAGCAGTTCTTC CASSYIYNEQFF
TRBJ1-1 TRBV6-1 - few TGTGCCAGCAGAATCGACCGGACTGAAGCTTTCTTT CASRIDRTEAFF
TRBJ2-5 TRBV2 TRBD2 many TGTGCCAGCAGTGAAGTTAGCGCGGTCAAGCGGGAGGGCCTAGAGACCCAGTACTTC CASSEVSAVKREGLETQYF
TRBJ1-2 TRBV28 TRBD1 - TGTGCCAGCAGTTTACGGACAGGGGGCTTTGGCTACACCTTC CASSLRTGGFGYTF
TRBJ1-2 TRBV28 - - TGTGCCAGCAGTCCCCAGTTCTATGGCTACTCCTTC CASSPQFYGYSF
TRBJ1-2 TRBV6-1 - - TGTGCCAGCTTGGACAGCCCTCCAGGGGGCTACACCTTC CASLDSPPGGYTF
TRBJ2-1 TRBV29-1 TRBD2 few TGCAGCGCAGGGGGGGGACTAGCGGGAGTTGGGAATGAGCAGTTCTTC CSAGGGLAGVGNEQFF
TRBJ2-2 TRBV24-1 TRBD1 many TGTGCCACCAGTGCCGAGGACAGGGACACCGGGGAGCTGTTTTTT CATSAEDRDTGELFF
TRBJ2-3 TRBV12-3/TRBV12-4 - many TGTGCCAGCAGGAGGACCAAACCCAACACAGATACGCAGTATTTT CASRRTKPNTDTQYF
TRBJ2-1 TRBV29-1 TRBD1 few TGCAGCGCGGACAGGGGCCAACCCAATGAGCAGTTCTTC CSADRGQPNEQFF
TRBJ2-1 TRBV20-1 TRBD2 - TGCAGTGCTGGGATTACGACTAGCGGGAGAGGTACTGAGCAGTTCTTC CSAGITTSGRGTEQFF
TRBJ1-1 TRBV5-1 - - TGCGCCAGCAGCTTTGGGCAGGGTGCGCGGAACACTGAAGCTTTCTTT CASSFGQGARNTEAFF
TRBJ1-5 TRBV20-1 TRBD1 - TGCAGTGCTGAAGAGGGGGCTCGGGGTCAGCCCCAGCATTTT CSAEEGARGQPQHF
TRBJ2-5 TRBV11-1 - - TGTGCCAGCAGCCCAACACCTAGGGGTGAGACCCAGTACTTC CASSPTPRGETQYF
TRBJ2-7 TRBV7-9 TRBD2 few TGTGCCAGCAGCTTAGGGACTAGCGGGAGGTGGGGCGAGCAGTACTTC CASSLGTSGRWGEQYF
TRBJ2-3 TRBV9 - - TGTGCCAGCAGCGGCCCCACTGGGGCAAGGTTTGACGCAGATACGCAGTATTTT CASSGPTGARFDADTQYF
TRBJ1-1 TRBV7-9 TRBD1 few TGTGCCAGCAGCTCATTGACAGGGATCACTGAAGCTTTCTTT CASSSLTGITEAFF
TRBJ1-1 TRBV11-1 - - TGTGCCAGCAGGACCGGGCGGATGAACACTGAAGCTTTCTTT CASRTGRMNTEAFF
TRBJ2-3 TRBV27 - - TGTGCCAGCACTACCGGTCCGGTAGATACGCAGTATTTT CASTTGPVDTQYF
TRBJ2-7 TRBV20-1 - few TGCAGTGCCAGCCCCTACGGCGCCCCCTACGAGCAGTACTTC CSASPYGAPYEQYF
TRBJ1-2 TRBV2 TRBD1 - TGTGCCAGCAGTGAAGATAGGACAGGAGCCTATGGCTACACCTTC CASSEDRTGAYGYTF
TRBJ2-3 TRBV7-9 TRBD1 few TGTGCCAGCAGTCTGTGGCAGGGGGTCTCCGGGGTACGCACAGATACGCAGTATTTT CASSLWQGVSGVRTDTQYF
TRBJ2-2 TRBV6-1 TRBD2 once TGTGCCAGCAGGAGACTAGCGGGAGCGGAGGAGCTGTTTTTT CASRRLAGAEELFF
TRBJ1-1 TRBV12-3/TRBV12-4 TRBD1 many TGTGCCAGCAAACCTCAGGGGGACACTGAAGCTTTCTTT CASKPQGDTEAFF
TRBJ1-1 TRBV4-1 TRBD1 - TGCGCCAGCAGCCTAACAGGGGGGCCGGGCACTGAAGCTTTCTTT CASSLTGGPGTEAFF
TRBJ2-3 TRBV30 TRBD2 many TGTGCCTGTCGAGCGGGAAGCACAGATACGCAGTATTTT CACRAGSTDTQYF
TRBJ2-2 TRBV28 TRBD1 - TGTGCCAGCAGTTTTACAGGGGGCATGACCGGGGAGCTGTTTTTT CASSFTGGMTGELFF
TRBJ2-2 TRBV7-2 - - TGTGCCAGCAGCTTAGTAGCCAATAGTTTATGGGGGGAGCTGTTTTTT CASSLVANSLWGELFF
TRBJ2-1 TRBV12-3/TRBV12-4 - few TGTGCCAGCACGATGGACGGCATGCAGTTCTTC CASTMDGMQFF
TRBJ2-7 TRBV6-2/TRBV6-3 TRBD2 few TGTGCCAGCAGCAGACTAGCGGGAGAGGGAAACGAGCAGTACTTC CASSRLAGEGNEQYF
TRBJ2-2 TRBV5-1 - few TGCGCCAGCAGCTTGACCCTGCCGGGAAGAACGAACACCGGGGAGCTGTTTTTT CASSLTLPGRTNTGELFF
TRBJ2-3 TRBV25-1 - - TGTGCCAGCGATGGAGGCACAGATACGCAGTATTTT CASDGGTDTQYF
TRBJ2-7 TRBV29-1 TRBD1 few TGCAGCGTGACGGGACAGGGGACTGACGAGCAGTACTTC CSVTGQGTDEQYF
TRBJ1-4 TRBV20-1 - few TGCAGTGCTTTTGCAACTAATGAAAAACTGTTTTTT CSAFATNEKLFF
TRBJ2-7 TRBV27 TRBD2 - TGTGCCAGCAGTTTCCCCGGACTAGCTGGACTATCCTACGAGCAGTACTTC CASSFPGLAGLSYEQYF
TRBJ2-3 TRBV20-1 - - TGCAGTGCTAGGAAAGACGCGGGGAACACAGATACGCAGTATTTT CSARKDAGNTDTQYF
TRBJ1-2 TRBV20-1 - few TGCAGTGCTAGAGACAGGGAGAATGGCTACACCTTC CSARDRENGYTF
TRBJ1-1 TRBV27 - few TGTGCCAGCAGTCGCGGTTCAAACGAAGCTTTCTTT CASSRGSNEAFF
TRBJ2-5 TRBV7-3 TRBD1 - TGTGCCAGCAGTGGAAGGACAGGGAAACAAGAGACCCAGTACTTC CASSGRTGKQETQYF
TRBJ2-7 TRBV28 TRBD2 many TGTGCCAGCAGTACCACGGCTAGCGGGACTTCTTACGAGCAGTACTTC CASSTTASGTSYEQYF